The 25 T cell receptor beta chains reported below all come from one sample, sequenced in a study of blood T cell repertoires in COVID-19. Sequenced by immunoSEQ multiplex PCR; TCRdb stores in-frame clones only, minus some. The sample has nearly 110,000 clones; over 55% are singletons. Sequenced: peripheral blood. The receptor set was obtained from a human donor with acute or convalescent COVID-19. The donor label of this sample is uncertain.

This clone was seen a few times. V usage is TRBV9 and J usage is TRBJ1-1; D not certain. Trimming removed 4 bases at V and 2 bases at J, with 12 bases between. CDR3 length equals 14 residues. Germline lookup yields CDR1 SGDLS and CDR2 YYNGEE. The CDR3 protein is CASSPQTGNTEAFF. CDR3 in DNA: TGTGCCAGCAGCCCACAGACCGGAAACACTGAAGCTTTCTTT. Full variable domain (missing parts from reference TRBV9 and TRBJ1-1): DSGVTQTPKHLITATGQRVTLRCSPRSGDLSVYWYQQSLDQGLQFLIQYYNGEERAKGNILERFSAQQFPDLHSELNLSSLELGDSALYFCASSPQTGNTEAFFGQGTRLTVV.

The V and J genes are TRBV7-3 and TRBJ2-3, with 9 bases that match TRBD1. Germline CDR1 is SGHTA and CDR2 is FQGTGA. This CDR3 is 12 amino acids long. V shed 5 bases and J 9 bases; nucleotides not matched to a gene: 3. The CDR3 nucleotides read TGTGCCAGCAGCCTGACAGGGGGAACGCAGTATTTT. This encodes CASSLTGGTQYF.

The chain has TRBV5-1 and TRBJ2-2; 8 nucleotides agree with TRBD1. Germline trimming cut 3 bases from V and 7 bases from J; bases unmatched to any gene: 5. Germline CDR1 and CDR2: SGHRS and YFSETQ. The CDR3 sequence is 14 residues long. DNA for the CDR3: TGCGCCAGCAGCTCCATGGACAGGGTCGGGGAGCTGTTTTTT. It encodes CASSSMDRVGELFF. Supplemented by reference TRBV5-1 and TRBJ2-2, the full variable domain reads KAGVTQTPRYLIKTRGQQVTLSCSPISGHRSVSWYQQTPGQGLQFLFEYFSETQRNKGNFPGRFSGRQFSNSRSEMNVSTLELGDSALYLCASSSMDRVGELFFGEGSRLTVL.

V is TRBV6-1 and J is TRBJ2-1; unclear D gene. V lost 2 bases, J lost 0 bases, and 14 bases lay in between. The CDR3 extends over 17 amino acids. Per germline, CDR1 MNHNS and CDR2 SASEGT. The CDR3: CASSEYVGLFSYNEQFF. The CDR3 DNA reads as TGTGCCAGCAGTGAATACGTTGGCTTATTCTCCTACAATGAGCAGTTCTTC.

The V call is TRBV7-3, the J call TRBJ1-1; 8 nucleotides align to TRBD1. The CDR3 consists of 13 residues. Trimming took 5 bases from V and 9 from J; bases not matched to a gene: 8. Per germline, CDR1 SGHTA and CDR2 FQGTGA. CDR3 sequence reads: CASSPSPGGKAFF. CDR3 bases: TGTGCCAGCAGCCCTAGTCCAGGGGGCAAAGCTTTCTTT.

J is TRBJ2-5 and V is TRBV20-1, with 7 bases aligning to TRBD2. Germline-derived CDR1 and CDR2 are DFQATT and SNEGSKA (reference sequence). After removal of 3 bases from V and 5 bases from J, the junction contained 3 bases not matched to a gene. This CDR3 region has 12 residues. The CDR3 reads CSASLAAETQYF. As DNA, the CDR3 is TGCAGTGCTAGTCTAGCGGCGGAGACCCAGTACTTC.

The rearrangement links TRBV29-1 to TRBJ1-4; 9 nucleotides match TRBD1. Germline loops: CDR1 SQVTM, CDR2 ANQGSEA. V shed 4 bases and J 5 bases; nucleotides not matched to a gene: 5. This CDR3 contains 14 residues. The CDR3 is CSVGRTGVNEKLFF. In DNA, the CDR3 is TGCAGCGTTGGAAGGACAGGGGTAAATGAAAAACTGTTTTTT.

The chain employs TRBV7-2 and TRBJ2-1; TRBD2 aligns across 8 bases. CDR1 is SGHTA, CDR2 FQGNSA, per germline. The CDR3 is 16 amino acids. With V trimmed by 5 bases and J by 4 bases, 10 bases remained unmatched. Here the CDR3 reads CASSVNGGAIYNEQFF. The CDR3 DNA follows: TGTGCCAGCAGCGTGAACGGGGGGGCCATTTACAATGAGCAGTTCTTC. Variable domain in full (rest from reference TRBV7-2 and TRBJ2-1): GAGVSQSPSNKVTEKGKDVELRCDPISGHTALYWYRQSLGQGLEFLIYFQGNSAPDKSGLPSDRFSAERTGGSVSTLTIQRTQQEDSAVYLCASSVNGGAIYNEQFFGPGTRLTVL.

This clone was counted only a few times. This chain uses TRBV28 with TRBJ1-4; D perhaps matches TRBD1 (5 bases). The CDR3 contains 15 residues. The germline gives CDR1 MDHEN, CDR2 SYDVKM. Trimming pared 3 bases from V and 2 bases from J, leaving 10 bases between. The CDR3: CASSFPGLTNEKLFF. The CDR3 bases are TGTGCCAGCAGTTTCCCAGGGTTGACTAATGAAAAACTGTTTTTT.

The V call is TRBV22-1, the J call TRBJ2-2; the D segment call TRBD1 is taken from the table without a DNA check. TRBV22-1 is classified as a pseudogene. The CDR3 extends over 16 amino acids. This CDR3 is CPGSRHRVLWIGELFF. DNA of the CDR3: TGTCCTGGGAGCCGTCACAGGGTACTGTGGATCGGGGAGCTGTTTTTT.

This clone has more than one count but fewer than ten. CDR3 nucleotide sequence: TGTGCCAGCAGCTTAGATTTTCCGTGGGGGACATCAAACACAGATACGCAGTATTTT. This encodes CASSLDFPWGTSNTDTQYF. This chain connects TRBV11-2 to TRBJ2-3, with TRBD1 as a possible D gene (6 bases). Germline CDR1 and CDR2: SGHAT and FQNNGV. CDR3 length equals 19 residues. The germline V and J ends were trimmed by 0 bases and 2 bases, with 21 bases remaining between them. Drawing the rest from reference TRBV11-2 and TRBJ2-3, the complete variable domain is EAGVAQSPRYKIIEKRQSVAFWCNPISGHATLYWYQQILGQGPKLLIQFQNNGVVDDSQLPKDRFSAERLKGVDSTLKIQPAKLEDSAVYLCASSLDFPWGTSNTDTQYFGPGTRLTVL.

The CDR3 region has the DNA TGTGCCAGCAGCTCTGGTCAGGGAGGTCAATTGGGTGAGCAGTTCTTC. Translating gives CASSSGQGGQLGEQFF. J is TRBJ2-1 and V is TRBV9; D is perhaps TRBD2 (6 bases). The V end lost 4 bases, the J end lost 9 bases, and 23 bases lay between the germline ends. The CDR3 covers 16 residues. Looked up from germline, CDR1 is SGDLS and CDR2 is YYNGEE.

The CDR3: CSVRQAAYEQYF. The CDR3 DNA is TGCAGCGTTAGACAGGCCGCCTACGAGCAGTACTTC. The genes are TRBV29-1 and TRBJ2-7, with D possibly matching TRBD1 (6 bases). This CDR3 region has 12 residues. The germline V gene encodes CDR1 SQVTM and CDR2 ANQGSEA. V was cut by 5 bases and J by 2 bases, with 10 bases left in between.

The chain links TRBV6-5 to TRBJ1-1, with 10 bases aligning to TRBD1. The CDR3 length is 14 residues. Germline CDR1 MNHEY, CDR2 SVGAGI. J lost 6 bases, V lost 4 bases, and 5 bases had no gene match. The CDR3 loop is CASSLAGTGAEAFF. Here the CDR3 DNA reads TGTGCCAGCAGTTTGGCCGGGACAGGGGCTGAAGCTTTCTTT.

The rearrangement joins TRBV9 to TRBJ2-1, with 13 nucleotides matching TRBD2. This CDR3 region has 14 residues. With 4 bases clipped from V and 10 bases from J, the junction kept 5 bases outside the gene matches. Germline V gene sequence: CDR1 SGDLS, CDR2 YYNGEE. The CDR3, as DNA: TGTGCCAGCAGCCCGCGGACTAGCGGGGGCGAGCAGTTCTTC. It encodes CASSPRTSGGEQFF.

The chain employs TRBV19 and TRBJ2-5; D not resolved. Germline V CDR1 and CDR2: LNHDA, SQIVND (reference sequence). V dropped 2 bases and J dropped 1 base, with 5 bases sitting between them. The CDR3 sequence is 13 residues long. CDR3 residues: CASSIQAQETQYF. Here the CDR3 DNA reads TGTGCCAGTAGTATACAGGCCCAAGAGACCCAGTACTTC.

The V call is TRBV4-1, the J call TRBJ1-2, with TRBD1 as a possible D gene (5 bases). Germline V lookup: CDR1 MGHRA, CDR2 YSYEKL. The CDR3 is made up of 14 amino acids. The V gene lost 4 bases and the J gene lost 4 bases, with 13 bases spanning the gap. This CDR3 is CASSPGLEGYGYTF. DNA for the CDR3: TGCGCCAGCAGCCCGGGACTCGAGGGCTATGGCTACACCTTC.

The rearrangement uses TRBV7-2 and TRBJ2-7; the D is unclear. The germline gives CDR1 SGHTA, CDR2 FQGNSA. The V gene lost 4 bases and the J gene lost 0 bases, with 16 bases spanning the gap. The CDR3 runs to 16 residues. This CDR3 reads CASSSYTTVGSYEQYF. The CDR3 DNA follows: TGTGCCAGCAGCTCCTACACGACTGTCGGCTCCTACGAGCAGTACTTC.

This clone was observed a single time. The chain is built from TRBV5-5 and TRBJ2-2; 8 bases match TRBD2. Per germline, CDR1 SGHKS and CDR2 YYEKEE (reference sequence). This CDR3 comprises 16 residues. The ends lost 4 bases at V and 1 base at J; junction bases unmatched: 6. As DNA, the CDR3 is TGTGCCAGCAGCGTAAGACTAGCGCAGAACACCGGGGAGCTGTTTTTT. Amino acids: CASSVRLAQNTGELFF.

The chain's CDR3 is CASSNRGVQPHYGYTF. CDR3 DNA sequence: TGTGCCAGTAGCAATCGGGGAGTCCAGCCGCACTATGGCTACACCTTC. V usage is TRBV19 and J usage is TRBJ1-2; no clear D gene. Germline V gene sequence: CDR1 LNHDA, CDR2 SQIVND (reference sequence). The CDR3 sequence is 16 residues long. Trimming cost V 6 bases and J 3 bases, with 20 bases left between them. The full variable domain, in which reference TRBV19 and TRBJ1-2 provide the parts outside the CDR3, is DGGITQSPKYLFRKEGQNVTLSCEQNLNHDAMYWYRQDPGQGLRLIYYSQIVNDFQKGDIAEGYSVSREKKESFPLTVTSAQKNPTAFYLCASSNRGVQPHYGYTFGSGTRLTVV.

This clone was seen a few times. The chain recombines TRBV27 with TRBJ1-1; D is undetermined. The CDR3 is 15 amino acids. Germline V CDR1 and CDR2: MNHEY, SMNVEV (reference sequence). V was cut by 0 bases and J by 0 bases, with 8 bases left in between. The CDR3 DNA is TGTGCCAGCAGTTTATCAGCAGGCCTGAACACTGAAGCTTTCTTT. Translating it yields CASSLSAGLNTEAFF.

This clone was seen a handful of times. The V and J genes are TRBV7-8 and TRBJ2-5, with 10 bases lining up with TRBD2. The CDR3 covers 16 residues. CDR1 and CDR2 (germline): SGHVS, FQNEAQ. Trimming cost V 1 base and J 4 bases; bases outside gene matches: 6. For the CDR3, the DNA is TGTGCCAGCAGCTTAGGGCTAGCGGGGGCGGTAGAGACCCAGTACTTC. Its translation is CASSLGLAGAVETQYF.

This clone was observed many times. V is TRBV2 and J is TRBJ1-3; no definite D call. Germline CDR1 is SNHLY and CDR2 is FYNNEI. The CDR3 has 14 residues. Trimming took 10 bases from V and 0 from J, leaving 13 bases between them. The CDR3 nucleotides are TGTGCCACCAAGAGGAGGGACTCTGGAAACACCATATATTTT. Protein: CATKRRDSGNTIYF. The full variable domain, with the rest looked up from reference TRBV2 and TRBJ1-3, is EPEVTQTPSHQVTQMGQEVILRCVPISNHLYFYWYRQILGQKVEFLVSFYNNEISEKSEIFDDQFSVERPDGSNFTLKIRSTKLEDSAMYFCATKRRDSGNTIYFGEGSWLTVV.

The chain joins TRBV9 to TRBJ2-3, with 7 bases identical to TRBD1. The CDR3 extends over 15 amino acids. CDR1 is SGDLS, CDR2 YYNGEE, per germline. Unmatched junction bases numbered 5, after V lost 4 bases and J lost 0 bases. The CDR3: CASSFRQGSTDTQYF. The CDR3 DNA is TGTGCCAGCAGCTTTCGACAGGGTAGCACAGATACGCAGTATTTT.

The chain combines TRBV30 with TRBJ1-1; 7 bases match TRBD1. Germline lookup yields CDR1 GTSNPN and CDR2 SVGIG (reference sequence). Trimming cost V 4 bases and J 6 bases; bases outside gene matches: 8. The CDR3 is 13 residues long. CDR3 loop: CAWKGAQFAEAFF. The CDR3 DNA sequence: TGTGCCTGGAAGGGGGCCCAGTTCGCTGAAGCTTTCTTT.